This TCR beta chain was recovered during a study of cytomegalovirus exposure and HLA in healthy donors. On this clone itself: The antigen is undetermined.

With V trimmed by 2 bases and J by 5 bases, 4 bases remained unmatched. Germline V gives CDR1 SGHRS, CDR2 YFSETQ. The CDR3 length is 15 residues. Overall study findings and caveats: Follow-up analysis later connected one missense variant in DCLRE1C with trimming of TCR beta V- and J-genes. Associated with cytomegalovirus, according to the listing, were 150 to 200 TCR beta chains. An analysis was carried out at a later point. It showed that HLA-associated TCR beta chains were more clonally expanded than equally common non-associated chains.

The PCR was carried out with 60 Vbeta primers and 13 Jbeta primers. In the original workflow: In a later analysis, roughly 11 million of 65 million to 80 million unique beta chains occurred in at least two donors. TCRdb's table, derived via immunoSEQ multiplex PCR, lists solely in-frame clones and lacks some. The V and J calls and clone size are taken from that table; D and trimming were inferred from the DNA. Among about 220,000 clones, roughly 82% were seen once, and the ten largest hold about 6.4%. This TCR was recovered from a man between 40 and 49 years old in good health and CMV-seropositive. The rearrangement links TRBV5-1 to TRBJ2-1, with 10 positions matching TRBD2. Sample: PBMCs. CDR3 nucleotide sequence: TGCGCCAGCAGCTTATTAGCGGGAGGCCACAATGAGCAGTTCTTC. This codes for CASSLLAGGHNEQFF.